Listed below are T cell receptor beta chains from one sample, sequenced in a study of response to subunit inactivated influenza vaccine. Each CDR3 protein is one row after TCRdb ran MiXCR on the RT-PCR reads. The sample has more than 600,000 distinct CDR3 sequences, 15% to 20% seen once; the top ten hold around 9.9%. The starting material was PBMCs from blood, obtained about 5 days after vaccination. The receptors originated from a man aged 45-60 years who received an inactivated influenza vaccine. CDR3s include the opening cysteine and the closing phenylalanine or tryptophan.

J | V | CDR3
TRBJ2-2 | TRBV10-1 | CASSDLAGSPGELFF
TRBJ2-7 | TRBV5-5 | CASSLILAGGPSYEQYF
TRBJ2-3 | TRBV4-2 | CASSQATGGTDTQYF
TRBJ2-3 | TRBV10-3 | CAISQGPGLAVIYTQYF
TRBJ2-6 | TRBV12-3/TRBV12-4 | CASSHRDRGLSGANVLTF
TRBJ2-1 | TRBV24-1 | CATKGGGVDEQFF
TRBJ2-7 | TRBV20-1 | CSARGLAGALISYF
TRBJ1-6 | TRBV7-2 | CASSLGQGYNSPLHF
TRBJ1-5 | TRBV30 | CAWSETGNQPQHF
TRBJ2-2 | TRBV29-1 | CSVPREPANTGELFF
TRBJ2-7 | TRBV7-2 | CASSLAGTVRSYEQYF
TRBJ2-5 | TRBV5-1 | CASSSGHVDGETQYF
TRBJ2-1 | TRBV7-8 | CASSLGGRLSYNEQFF
TRBJ2-3 | TRBV12-3/TRBV12-4 | CASTPFMRQGVGDTQYF
TRBJ2-7 | TRBV7-9 | CASSSPGRASYEQYF
TRBJ2-7 | TRBV20-1 | CSARDQKLVHSYEQYF
TRBJ1-5 | TRBV7-9 | CASAQDSNQPQHF
TRBJ1-5 | TRBV20-1 | CSASGGLNQPQHF
TRBJ1-5 | TRBV30 | CAWSPTGTGNQPQHF
TRBJ2-7 | TRBV20-1 | CSATPASGSLGYEQYF
TRBJ2-1 | TRBV7-9 | CASSLIHNEQFF
TRBJ2-1 | TRBV27 | CASSTATSGSYNEQFF
TRBJ2-7 | TRBV10-3 | CAISDTGNFYEQYF
TRBJ2-7 | TRBV6-5 | CASSYGQGNSYEQYF
TRBJ2-3 | TRBV2 | CASSDRGRGDTQYF
TRBJ2-3 | TRBV20-1 | CSVLDRLSSTDTQYF
TRBJ2-3 | TRBV7-7 | CASSPRTVSGFRSTDTQYF
TRBJ2-3 | TRBV7-9 | CASSLVREWSTDTQYF
TRBJ2-1 | TRBV28 | CASSLIQREVNEQFF
TRBJ1-5 | TRBV12-3/TRBV12-4 | CASSTRQGDQPQHF
TRBJ2-7 | TRBV5-1 | CASSDTGTSIYEQYF
TRBJ2-7 | TRBV20-1 | CSAPGTGGGEQYF
TRBJ2-5 | TRBV18 | CASSPNFQETQYF
TRBJ2-7 | TRBV27 | CASRGLAASYEQYF
TRBJ1-3 | TRBV20-1 | CSALDSLSGNTIYF
TRBJ2-1 | TRBV29-1 | CSIVGEQFF
TRBJ2-1 | TRBV20-1 | CSAPVPGMRRNEQFF
TRBJ2-5 | TRBV7-8 | CASSLDYRDNQETQYF
TRBJ2-2 | TRBV20-1 | CSASLRGGGELFF
TRBJ2-7 | TRBV7-6 | CASRPSVSHYEQYF
TRBJ2-2 | TRBV15 | CATSPGTVDRELFF
TRBJ1-4 | TRBV7-9 | CASSNGTGWTNEKLFF
TRBJ2-7 | TRBV7-3 | CASSSGTSGSEQYF
TRBJ2-7 | TRBV10-3 | CATRGWYEQYF
TRBJ2-3 | TRBV7-9 | CASSGTSGTAGDTQYF
TRBJ1-6 | TRBV3-1 | CASSDRGSSYNSPLHF
TRBJ2-7 | TRBV7-9 | CASSQNPGLAGDEQYF
TRBJ1-1 | TRBV4-3 | CASSQGRRVRVNTEAFF
TRBJ2-7 | TRBV5-5 | CASSRQGSAYEQYF
TRBJ2-7 | TRBV7-6 | CASSVGTSGIGEQYF
TRBJ2-1 | TRBV11-2 | CASSFGTGAYNEQFF
TRBJ2-3 | TRBV5-1 | CASSGTSGRGTDTQYF